The clone carrying this T cell receptor (beta chain) was seen only a few times. This sample is part of a study of identical twins. TCRdb called the 5' RACE reads again in MiXCR, with one record for every CDR3 protein. The table records approximately 230,000 distinct CDR3 sequences, 5% to 7% of them present only once. Trimming cost V 4 bases and J 2 bases, with 9 bases left between them. The CDR3 extends over 13 amino acids. This same sample was also part of a study on T cells expressing NK-cell markers. That investigation notes: These clonotypes additionally ranked first within the CD3+CD56-NKG2C+ fraction of a few donors.

Material for sequencing was CD8+ T cells sorted from blood. This chain joins TRBV12-3 or TRBV12-4 and TRBJ2-7, with D hard to call. This receptor was obtained from a woman between 18 and 29 years old in good health. The CDR3 reads CASSYTATYEQYF. The CDR3 DNA follows: TGTGCCAGCAGTTATACGGCCACCTACGAGCAGTACTTC.